These T cell receptor beta chains were read from a single sample in a study of blood T cell repertoires in COVID-19. Using immunoSEQ multiplex PCR, the repertoire was profiled, and TCRdb retains in-frame clones only, with some absent. The data show 180,000 or so clones, with 60% to 85% seen just once and around 8.1% held by the top ten. The sequenced material came from peripheral blood. Receptors originate from a woman in her forties or fifties with active or convalescent COVID-19. Both conserved end residues are part of each CDR3. The D gene is left open where the match is weak. Clone sizes are given selectively: once, few, many, or a class where the clone is expanded.

d_gene,abundance,j_gene,v_gene,CDR3nt,CDR3aa
-,-,TRBJ2-4,TRBV19,TGTGCCAGTAGTTCCAGGACCGGATCGGGGGCCAAAAACATTCAGTACTTC,CASSSRTGSGAKNIQYF
-,-,TRBJ2-5,TRBV9,TGTGCCAGCAGCGTCGACCCGGGATTCGAGACCCAGTACTTC,CASSVDPGFETQYF
TRBD1,-,TRBJ2-3,TRBV7-2,TGTGCCAGCAGCCCCCGGACAGGGGGAGGTTTAGATACGCAGTATTTT,CASSPRTGGGLDTQYF
TRBD2,few,TRBJ2-2,TRBV7-3,TGTGCCAGCAGCTGGGGACTAGCGGGGTCCACCGGGGAGCTGTTTTTT,CASSWGLAGSTGELFF
-,-,TRBJ2-2,TRBV7-3,TGTGCCAGCAGCTTAAACCCAGGGGCCACCGGGGAGCTGTTTTTT,CASSLNPGATGELFF
TRBD2,few,TRBJ2-1,TRBV5-1,TGCGCCAGCAGCTTATTAGGCGGGAGGGACAATGAGCAGTTCTTC,CASSLLGGRDNEQFF
TRBD1,-,TRBJ1-1,TRBV30,TGTGCCTGGAGCAGACAGGGAAACACTGAAGCTTTCTTT,CAWSRQGNTEAFF
TRBD1,-,TRBJ1-2,TRBV29-1,TGCAGCGTTGATGGGGGACAGGCCAAATACACCTTC,CSVDGGQAKYTF
-,once,TRBJ1-2,TRBV4-1,TGCGCCAGCAGCCAAGAGCAGTGGTCTAACTATGGCTACACCTTC,CASSQEQWSNYGYTF
-,few,TRBJ2-1,TRBV18,TGTGCCAGCTCACCACAGTCGCCGGGGGAGTGGAATGAGCAGTTCTTC,CASSPQSPGEWNEQFF
-,-,TRBJ1-1,TRBV21-1,TGTGCCAGCACCCCCGGGACAGGGGGCACTGAAGCTTTCTTT,CASTPGTGGTEAFF
-,-,TRBJ2-6,TRBV28,TGTGCCAGCAGCTCCCCCTCCGGATCCAGGTTGTCTGGGGCCAACGTCCTGACTTTC,CASSSPSGSRLSGANVLTF
TRBD1,-,TRBJ2-3,TRBV5-1,TGCGCCAGCAGCCGGGAAGGGACAGACCCACAGATAGATACGCAGTATTTT,CASSREGTDPQIDTQYF
TRBD1,-,TRBJ1-2,TRBV7-8,TGTGCCAGCAGCGGAGGCACAGGGGAACGTCGTTATGGCTACACCTTC,CASSGGTGERRYGYTF
-,once,TRBJ2-1,TRBV19,TGTGCCAGTAAGAGCGATTGGAATGAGCAGTTCTTC,CASKSDWNEQFF
TRBD2,-,TRBJ2-4,TRBV19,TGTGCCAGTAGTCCCGAGGGCAGCGGGAGGGCCAAAAACATTCAGTACTTC,CASSPEGSGRAKNIQYF
-,-,TRBJ1-6,TRBV5-1,TGCGCCAGCAGCTTGGATCCAGGGTCTAATTCACCCCTCCACTTT,CASSLDPGSNSPLHF
-,-,TRBJ2-1,TRBV14,TGTGCCAGCAGCCCCGTCGTGGGGCTGCTGGTCTACAATGAGCAGTTCTTC,CASSPVVGLLVYNEQFF
TRBD2,few,TRBJ2-7,TRBV11-2,TGTGCCAGCAGGGACGGGACTAGCGGGGGCTACGAGCAGTACTTC,CASRDGTSGGYEQYF